One sample yielded the 3 T cell receptor beta chains listed below, sequenced in a study of response to subunit inactivated influenza vaccine. TCRdb fed the RT-PCR reads into MiXCR, producing one record per CDR3 protein. The table lists fewer than 600,000 distinct CDR3 sequences, less than 7.5% of them singletons. Here the sequenced sample was PBMCs from blood, taken less than 25 months after vaccination. These receptor sequences come from a man between 50 and 69 years old who received an inactivated influenza vaccine.

The V and J genes are TRBV5-5 and TRBJ2-1, with D possibly matching TRBD2 (5 bases). There are 14 residues in the CDR3. V lost 1 base and J lost 6, with 11 bases in between. Germline lookup yields CDR1 SGHKS and CDR2 YYEKEE (reference sequence). CDR3 sequence (DNA): TGTGCCAGCAGCTTGCCGAACCGGGGCAATGAGCAGTTCTTC. This translates into CASSLPNRGNEQFF.

This clonotype was seen more than once but under ten times. The chain has TRBV11-2 and TRBJ2-3; a weak D match, TRBD2 (5 bases). The CDR3 extends over 16 amino acids. Germline CDR1 and CDR2: SGHAT and FQNNGV. V lost 5 bases to trimming and J lost 4 bases, with 19 bases between them. The CDR3 region has the DNA TGTGCCAGCAGCCCCGTGGTCAGCGTCGGGGCAGATACGCAGTATTTT. This encodes CASSPVVSVGADTQYF.

The chain uses TRBV9 and TRBJ2-1; D is perhaps TRBD1 or TRBD2 (6 bases each). Looked up from germline, CDR1 is SGDLS and CDR2 is YYNGEE. V lost 6 bases and J lost 9, with 16 bases in between. This CDR3 region has 13 residues. For the CDR3, the DNA is TGTGCCAGCACCAAGGGGGGTTCGGGTGAGCAGTTCTTC. Translated: CASTKGGSGEQFF. The entire variable domain, with the rest obtained from reference TRBV9 and TRBJ2-1, is as follows: DSGVTQTPKHLITATGQRVTLRCSPRSGDLSVYWYQQSLDQGLQFLIQYYNGEERAKGNILERFSAQQFPDLHSELNLSSLELGDSALYFCASTKGGSGEQFFGPGTRLTVL.